This T cell receptor (beta chain) emerged from a study of blood T cell repertoires in COVID-19. The wider study: Samples came from the United States, Italy and Spain, spanning acute and convalescent COVID-19.

Germline V gene lookup returns CDR1 SNHLY and CDR2 FYNNEI. The V end lost 0 bases, the J end lost 7 bases, and 9 bases lay between the germline ends. The CDR3 loop spans 14 amino acids. Participants, about 18 to 100 years old, spanned around 25 US areas. Categorization into cohorts depended on clinical history that participants reported. In the authors' workflow: Amplified reference gene primers provided the basis for estimating nucleated cell counts. The protocol was immunoSEQ multiplex PCR, while the TCRdb copy is restricted to in-frame clones and leaves out a portion. That table is the source of V, J and clone size, and D and trimming were worked out from the DNA. The profile shows around 220,000 clones, about 90% of them singletons. This clone showed up just a few times.

The origin of this receptor is a woman in her twenties or thirties with acute COVID-19. The material sequenced was PBMCs or T cells enriched from blood (not recorded which). The chain has TRBV2 and TRBJ1-4; weak D call: TRBD1 (6 bases). The CDR3 nucleotides are TGTGCCAGCAGTGAAGCGCTAGGGGGTGAAAAACTGTTTTTT. It translates to CASSEALGGEKLFF.